This T cell receptor beta chain was captured in a study of cytomegalovirus exposure and HLA in healthy donors. Study-wide points: Within the approximately 120 validation repertoires, first-cohort TCR clusters tended to co-occur, according to a later analysis. 150 to 200 TCR beta chains were listed as cytomegalovirus-associated.

Some clones are missing from TCRdb's copy, which holds only in-frame ones; the method was immunoSEQ multiplex PCR. The profile covers some 170,000 clones, with 95% to 97% appearing a single time and more than 0.7% taken by the ten largest. Concerning this clone: Its antigen is not identified.

V shed 5 bases and J shed 8 bases, with 15 bases lying between them. The CDR3 length is 13 residues. The germline gives CDR1 SNHLY, CDR2 FYNNEI. This TCR derives from a young woman in good health and CMV-seronegative. The chain is built from TRBV2 and TRBJ1-2; D unclear. Sequencing was carried out using PBMCs. Here the CDR3 DNA reads TGTGCCAGCAGTCGATTCGACATAAGCGGCTACACCTTC. It is translated as CASSRFDISGYTF.